This passage covers 6 T cell receptor beta chains from one sample sequenced in a study of T cell responses to AZD1222 COVID-19 vaccine. This table comes from immunoSEQ multiplex PCR, and its TCRdb copy is limited to in-frame clones, with some not included. The data show 150,000 or so clones, just over 90% seen once. Specimen: peripheral blood, collected 28 days after the second AZD1222 dose. The receptor set was obtained from an adult who received the AZD1222 COVID-19 vaccine.

V is TRBV5-4 and J is TRBJ1-6, with TRBD1 as a possible D gene (5 bases). V was shortened by 3 bases and J by 0 bases, with 13 bases between the two germline ends. Looked up from germline, CDR1 is SGHNT and CDR2 is YYREEE (reference sequence). CDR3 size: 17 residues. The CDR3 is CASSSRGSSSYNSPLHF. The CDR3 nucleotides are TGTGCCAGCAGCTCACGGGGCTCGAGCTCCTATAATTCACCCCTCCACTTT.

The chain recombines TRBV7-9 with TRBJ2-7; 8 bases match TRBD2. The germline gives CDR1 SEHNR, CDR2 FQNEAQ (reference sequence). The CDR3 spans 17 residues. The J segment lost 5 bases and the V segment lost 4 bases, leaving 16 bases of the junction unmatched. The CDR3 nucleotides read TGTGCCAGCAGCTCCCTTAGCCGGCGGGAGGTGAGGAACGAGCAGTACTTC. This translates into CASSSLSRREVRNEQYF.

This clone was recorded only once. The genes are TRBV27 and TRBJ2-2; TRBD2 agrees at 13 bases. Trimming took 6 bases from V and 3 from J; bases not matched to a gene: 7. Germline CDR1 and CDR2: MNHEY and SMNVEV (reference sequence). This CDR3 contains 17 residues. CDR3 region: CASRPLAGGLYTGELFF. CDR3 in DNA: TGTGCCAGCAGACCACTAGCGGGAGGGCTTTACACCGGGGAGCTGTTTTTT.

The chain employs TRBV30 and TRBJ2-7; D is possibly TRBD1 (5 bases). The CDR3 has 15 amino acids. Trimming removed 2 bases at V and 2 bases at J, with 16 bases between. Germline lookup yields CDR1 GTSNPN and CDR2 SVGIG (reference sequence). CDR3 protein: CAWSPPARAPYEQYF. As DNA, the CDR3 is TGTGCCTGGAGTCCCCCCGCCAGGGCTCCCTACGAGCAGTACTTC. The full variable domain, completed using reference TRBV30 and TRBJ2-7, is SQTIHQWPATLVQPVGSPLSLECTVEGTSNPNLYWYRQAAGRGLQLLFYSVGIGQISSEVPQNLSASRPQDRQFILSSKKLLLSDSGFYLCAWSPPARAPYEQYFGPGTRLTVT.

The chain recombines TRBV4-1 with TRBJ1-1; no firm D call. The length of the CDR3 is 15 residues. Germline V gene data show CDR1 as MGHRA and CDR2 as YSYEKL. Trimming cost V 1 base and J 1 base, with 10 bases left between them. The CDR3 bases are TGCGCCAGCAGCCAAGCCAAACAGTCGAACACTGAAGCTTTCTTT. Translating gives CASSQAKQSNTEAFF.

This clone was found once. This chain's CDR3 is CASSFGTGYYNEQFF. The CDR3, as DNA: TGTGCCAGCAGCTTCGGGACAGGGTATTACAATGAGCAGTTCTTC. The genes are TRBV7-3 and TRBJ2-1, with 9 bases matching TRBD1. The germline V gene encodes CDR1 SGHTA and CDR2 FQGTGA. The V gene end was trimmed by 3 bases and the J gene end by 4 bases; junction bases not matched to a gene: 4. The CDR3 runs to 15 residues.